This is a list of T cell receptor beta chains from one sample in a study of blood T cell repertoires in COVID-19. Using immunoSEQ multiplex PCR, the repertoire was profiled, and TCRdb retains in-frame clones only, with some absent. The data hold about 300,000 clones, with about 91% observed a single time. The specimen sequenced was peripheral blood. All receptors derive from a young woman who had recovered from COVID-19. CDR3s include the opening cysteine and the closing phenylalanine or tryptophan. A D gene is named only where the DNA matches it firmly. A row's size may be missing; if present it is once, few, many or a size class.

TRBD1	TRBJ1-2	TRBV2	few	TGTGCCAGCAACAGGGGGGCGTATAGCTATGGCTACACCTTC	CASNRGAYSYGYTF
TRBD2	TRBJ2-7	TRBV7-2	once	TGTGCCAGCAGCCAACGGCCAGGGACTAGCTTCTCCTACGAGCAGTACTTC	CASSQRPGTSFSYEQYF
NA	TRBJ1-2	TRBV6-2/TRBV6-3	NA	TGTGCCAGCAGTTACACGGACTATGGCTACACCTTC	CASSYTDYGYTF
TRBD1	TRBJ1-4	TRBV27	NA	TGTGCCAGCAGGAAGGGACAGGGTCCGGGGGAAAAACTGTTTTTT	CASRKGQGPGEKLFF
TRBD2	TRBJ2-1	TRBV5-6	NA	TGTGCCAGCAGCTTTATAGCGGGGGAGACAGATGAGCAGTTCTTC	CASSFIAGETDEQFF
TRBD1	TRBJ2-7	TRBV30	NA	TGTGCCTGGAGTGGGGACAGGTCTGGCGAGCAGTACTTC	CAWSGDRSGEQYF
NA	TRBJ2-5	TRBV5-1	few	TGCGCCAGCAGCTTGGGGGCAGGGGTGAGAGAGACCCAGTACTTC	CASSLGAGVRETQYF
TRBD1	TRBJ1-2	TRBV25-1	NA	TGTGCCAGCAGTGAATTTGGGCAGGGGGCGGACTATGGCTACACCTTC	CASSEFGQGADYGYTF
TRBD1	TRBJ1-3	TRBV7-2	NA	TGTGCCAGCAGCCCGACAGGGGTGGCAGGAAACACCATATATTTT	CASSPTGVAGNTIYF
NA	TRBJ2-3	TRBV6-2/TRBV6-3	NA	TGTGCCAGCAGTTTTTCCAGTCCGAAAGATACGCAGTATTTT	CASSFSSPKDTQYF
TRBD1	TRBJ1-2	TRBV2	NA	TGTGCCAGCAGTGGACAGGGTTATGGCTACACCTTC	CASSGQGYGYTF
NA	TRBJ2-7	TRBV7-6	NA	TGTGCCAGCAGCAACAGGGCCGAGCAGTACTTC	CASSNRAEQYF
NA	TRBJ1-2	TRBV6-1	NA	TGTGCCAGCAGTGAAGGGGCGTGGGGGGTACGGTATGGCTACACCTTC	CASSEGAWGVRYGYTF
NA	TRBJ2-1	TRBV28	NA	TGTGCCAGCAGGGCTTCTGGGGCGAATGAGCAGTTCTTC	CASRASGANEQFF
NA	TRBJ1-2	TRBV7-9	once	TGTGCCAGCACCTCGGGTGGCTACACCTTC	CASTSGGYTF
NA	TRBJ2-1	TRBV27	NA	TGTGCCAGCAGCTACACAGGATCCCGGGATGAGCAGTTCTTC	CASSYTGSRDEQFF
NA	TRBJ1-3	TRBV28	NA	TGTGCCAGCAATCCCCCGGACAAAGGAAACACCATATATTTT	CASNPPDKGNTIYF
TRBD2	TRBJ2-5	TRBV6-2/TRBV6-3	NA	TGTGCCAGCAGTCCCCACTTCGGACTAGCGCAAGAGACCCAGTACTTC	CASSPHFGLAQETQYF
NA	TRBJ1-4	TRBV27	NA	TGTGCCAGCAGTTTTCAGGGGCGGGCTAATGAAAAACTGTTTTTT	CASSFQGRANEKLFF
NA	TRBJ2-7	TRBV4-3	once	TGCGCCAGCAGCCAAGGTACTACAAACGAGCAGTACTTC	CASSQGTTNEQYF
NA	TRBJ1-1	TRBV2	NA	TGTGCCAGCCTATTCAGGGAAGACAGGCCGGGTAGGGTAGCTTTCTTT	CASLFREDRPGRVAFF
TRBD1	TRBJ1-3	TRBV5-1	NA	TGCGCCAGCAGCTTAAAACAGGGGGCTGGAAACACCATATATTTT	CASSLKQGAGNTIYF
NA	TRBJ1-5	TRBV2	NA	TGTGCCAGCAGTGCACAGGGTAGCAATCAGCCCCAGCATTTT	CASSAQGSNQPQHF
NA	TRBJ1-2	TRBV18	NA	TGTGCCAGCTCACCTGCAGGGATAAACTATGGCTACACCTTC	CASSPAGINYGYTF
TRBD2	TRBJ2-3	TRBV4-1	once	TGCGCCAGCAGCCAAGATCCCACTAGCGGGGGAGGCACAGATACGCAGTATTTT	CASSQDPTSGGGTDTQYF
NA	TRBJ1-2	TRBV7-2	NA	TGTGCCAGCTGGTGGGGAGGCGAAAGTTTTTACACCTTC	CASWWGGESFYTF
NA	TRBJ2-2	TRBV7-2	NA	TGTGCCAGCAGCCAGTCCGGGACTCCTCCCGGGGAGCTGTTTTTT	CASSQSGTPPGELFF